This T cell receptor (beta chain) was sequenced for a study of blood T cell repertoires in COVID-19. Turning to the study itself: Both acute and convalescent COVID-19 samples were obtained from the United States, Italy and Spain. Nucleic acid was either cDNA or gDNA, and it came from T cells, B-cell-depleted T cells, or PBMCs.

Authors' data handling: Cell counts per sample came from amplifying reference gene primers. Libraries were prepared by immunoSEQ multiplex PCR; TCRdb keeps only in-frame clonotypes and omits some of them. V and J calls and clone size are those listed in that table; D and trimming were worked out from the DNA. In the table there are under 250,000 clones, around four fifths of which are singletons. The sequence was obtained from a woman aged 55-70 years with active or convalescent COVID-19. Sequencing used peripheral blood.

The CDR3 DNA reads TGTGCCAGCAGTCCTTACTGGGGGGGTAACACTGAAGCTTTCTTT. Encoded protein: CASSPYWGGNTEAFF. The chain recombines TRBV6-5 with TRBJ1-1; D perhaps matches TRBD1 (5 bases). V was pared by 5 bases and J by 2 bases, with 15 bases between. This CDR3 is 15 amino acids long. The germline gives CDR1 MNHEY, CDR2 SVGAGI.